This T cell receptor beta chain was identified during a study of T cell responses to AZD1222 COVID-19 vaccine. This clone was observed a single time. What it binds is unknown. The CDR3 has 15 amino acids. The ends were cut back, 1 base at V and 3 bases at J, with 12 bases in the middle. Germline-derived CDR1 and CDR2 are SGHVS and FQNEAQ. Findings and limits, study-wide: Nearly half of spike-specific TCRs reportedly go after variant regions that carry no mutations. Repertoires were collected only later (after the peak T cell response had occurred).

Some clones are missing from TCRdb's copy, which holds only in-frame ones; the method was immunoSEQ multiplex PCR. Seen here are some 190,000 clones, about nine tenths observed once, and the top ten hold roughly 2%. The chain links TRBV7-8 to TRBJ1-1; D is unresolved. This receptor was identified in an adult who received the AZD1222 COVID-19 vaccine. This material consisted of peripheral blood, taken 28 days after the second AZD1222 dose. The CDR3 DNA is TGTGCCAGCAGCTTAGGAGGGTCGCGTTACACTGAAGCTTTCTTT. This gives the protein CASSLGGSRYTEAFF. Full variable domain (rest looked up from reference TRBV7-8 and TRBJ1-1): GAGVSQSPRYKVAKRGQDVALRCDPISGHVSLFWYQQALGQGPEFLTYFQNEAQLDKSGLPSDRFFAERPEGSVSTLKIQRTQQEDSAVYLCASSLGGSRYTEAFFGQGTRLTVV.